A selection of T cell receptor beta chains follows, all from one sample in a study of blood T cell repertoires in COVID-19. Sequenced by immunoSEQ multiplex PCR; TCRdb stores in-frame clones only, minus some. The sample includes some 150,000 clones, around 83% of them seen just once. The sample comprised PBMCs or T cells enriched from blood (not recorded which). These receptors all stem from a woman between 50 and 59 years old who had been exposed to COVID-19. Both conserved end residues are trimmed from each CDR3. Clone size, where shown, is once, few, many, or a class for clones that have expanded.

>TRBV19|12|.
ASRTGSNTGELF
>TRBV2|11|.
ASSGSGKETQY
>TRBV19|14|once
ASSRGLAGATWGLY
>TRBV11-2|15|.
ASSLDRGGVIGYGYT
>TRBV9|15|once
ASSVVGQGAMNTEAF
>TRBV19|14|.
ASSQGTGGVQETQY
>TRBV5-4|13|.
ASSLGVLVNTEAF
>TRBV19|14|.
ASSIGGQQSEETQY
>TRBV19|12|once
ASAWGGAADTQY
>TRBV25-1|10|.
ASSPGGYGYT
>TRBV27|12|.
ASSFGGVGVTQY
>TRBV4-1|14|.
ASSHIAGGFYNEQF
>TRBV9|18|.
ASSVGGTSGVRRSTDTQY
>TRBV7-8|11|.
ASSRSGPFEAF
>TRBV5-1|13|.
ASSRGRGRLDGYT
>TRBV5-1|12|.
ASSYNSGTDEAF
>TRBV4-1|13|.
ASSLGLAGDIEQF
>TRBV6-2/TRBV6-3|16|.
ASSSLFLAGAPADTQY
>TRBV3-1/TRBV3-2|20|.
ASSRPPLHFGLAGAKADTQY
>TRBV18|15|.
ASSPDRALGGANVLT
>TRBV2|12|.
ASSEKTSGNTIY
>TRBV19|12|.
ASSMSSSPYEQY
>TRBV9|13|.
ASSLEGQWAEKLF
>TRBV5-1|12|.
ASSPGQGIDEQY
>TRBV9|14|.
ASSASSGTGNSEQY
>TRBV5-1|12|few
ASSFSGQNTEAF
>TRBV19|13|once
ASSIRGRGNAEAF
>TRBV5-5|13|.
ASSSDKGITDTQY
>TRBV6-5|12|few
ATMTGIGSYEQY
>TRBV9|13|.
ASSGKVQGKDGYT
>TRBV6-2/TRBV6-3|10|once
ASSPDNSPLH
>TRBV9|12|.
ASSPRTGLTEAF